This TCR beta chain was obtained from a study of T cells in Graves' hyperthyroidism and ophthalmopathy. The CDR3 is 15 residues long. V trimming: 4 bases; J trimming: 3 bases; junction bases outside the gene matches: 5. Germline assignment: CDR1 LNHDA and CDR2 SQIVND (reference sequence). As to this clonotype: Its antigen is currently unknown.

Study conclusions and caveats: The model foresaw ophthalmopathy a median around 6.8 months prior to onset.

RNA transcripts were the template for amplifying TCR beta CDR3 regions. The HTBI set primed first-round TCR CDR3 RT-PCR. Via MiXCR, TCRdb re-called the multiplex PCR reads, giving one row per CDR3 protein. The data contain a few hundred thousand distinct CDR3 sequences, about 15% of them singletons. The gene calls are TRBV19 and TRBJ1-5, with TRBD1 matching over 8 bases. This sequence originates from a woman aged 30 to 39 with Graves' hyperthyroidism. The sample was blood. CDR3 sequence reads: CASSSGQGSNQPQHF. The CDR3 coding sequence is TGTGCCAGTAGTAGCGGACAGGGTTCCAATCAGCCCCAGCATTTT.